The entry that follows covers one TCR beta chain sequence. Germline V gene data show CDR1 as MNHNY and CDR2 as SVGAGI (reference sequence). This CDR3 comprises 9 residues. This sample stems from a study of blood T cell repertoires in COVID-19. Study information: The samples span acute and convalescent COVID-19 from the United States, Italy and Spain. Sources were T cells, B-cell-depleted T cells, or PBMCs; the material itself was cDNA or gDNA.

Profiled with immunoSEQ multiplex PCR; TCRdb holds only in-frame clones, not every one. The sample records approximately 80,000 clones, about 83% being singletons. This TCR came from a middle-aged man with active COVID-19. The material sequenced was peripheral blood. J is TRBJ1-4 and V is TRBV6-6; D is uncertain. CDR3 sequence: CGAGEKLFF. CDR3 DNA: TGTGGCGCTGGTGAAAAACTGTTTTTT.